This T cell receptor (beta chain) stems from a study of OX40 agonist ivuxolimab in advanced cancers. Study-wide background: Ivuxolimab, an antibody that agonizes OX40 (CD134), was administered to the patients. Dose-escalation patients had hepatocellular carcinoma, melanoma, renal cell or head and neck cancer. Study-wide results and caveats: CD8+ T cells (on average) carried more expanded clones than CD4+ T cells. The antigens recognized by the expanded peripheral T cells, that is their antigen specificity, were not determined.

Data came from immunoSEQ multiplex PCR; TCRdb stores just in-frame clones and leaves some out. The sample consists of fewer than 25,000 clones, roughly 85% of them appearing once. Of note for this clone: Its antigen is currently unknown. Other DNA sequences in this specimen translate into the identical CDR3.

V was cut by 0 bases and J by 4 bases, with 10 bases left in between. The CDR3 has 15 residues. In germline, CDR1 is LGHNA, CDR2 YSLEER. This rearrangement joins TRBV4-3 to TRBJ1-5, with D unclear. Sequences were derived from CD4+ or CD8+ T cells sorted from blood, sampled in a trial of the OX40 agonist ivuxolimab. This receptor was identified in an adult with an advanced solid tumor such as melanoma, head and neck, liver or kidney cancer. The CDR3 sequence: CASSQDPRGNQPQHF. Here the CDR3 DNA reads TGCGCCAGCAGCCAAGATCCCAGAGGAAATCAGCCCCAGCATTTT.